This T cell receptor (beta chain) is drawn from a study of CD8 T cells in ankylosing spondylitis. Study-wide points: Some of these motif variants have turned up before, in reports on reactive arthritis synovial fluid and blood. Clones tied to disease were said to be significantly enriched in matched ankylosing spondylitis synovial fluid. The disease-linked clones had a CD8+ phenotype and low blood frequencies. Ankylosing spondylitis blood seemed to carry a telltale TCR beta motif made of several highly homologous variants.

This clonotype was picked up a small number of times. The target antigen is unknown. TCRdb re-called the 5' RACE reads with MiXCR, one entry per CDR3 protein. The sample holds about 700,000 distinct CDR3 sequences, over 15% seen once. The sequenced material came from blood, either unsorted or a sorted T cell fraction (not recorded which). The receptor comes from a male donor with ankylosing spondylitis.

The CDR3 here is CASSFYSNGYTF. CDR3 nucleotides: TGTGCCAGCAGTTTTTACAGTAATGGCTACACCTTC. This chain connects TRBV12-3 or TRBV12-4 to TRBJ1-2; D not resolved. The CDR3 is 12 amino acids. V lost 3 bases and J lost 6, with 8 bases in between.